The 11 T cell receptor beta chains in this list originate from one sample, sequenced in a study of blood T cell repertoires in COVID-19. Here immunoSEQ multiplex PCR was the method, and the copy in TCRdb shows in-frame clones only, minus some. The repertoire consists of 76,000 or so clones, with about 90% occurring once and the leading ten covering roughly 6.1%. Sequences were obtained from peripheral blood. The receptors were sampled from a human donor in a cohort sampled during active COVID-19.

This chain joins TRBV10-3 and TRBJ1-2, with TRBD1 matching 8 bases. Trimming at V came to 5 bases and at J to 7 bases, leaving 12 bases not matched to a gene. This CDR3 region has 15 residues. CDR1 and CDR2 (germline): ENHRY, SYGVKD. CDR3: CAISRGEGTGSGYTF. The CDR3 DNA reads TGTGCCATCAGTCGAGGAGAAGGGACAGGTAGTGGCTACACCTTC.

J is TRBJ2-5 and V is TRBV6-2 or TRBV6-3; tentatively, D is TRBD2 (5 bases). Germline assignment: CDR1 MNHEY and CDR2 SVGEGT. The V end lost 0 bases, the J end lost 2 bases, and 10 bases lay between the germline ends. This CDR3 has 15 residues. The CDR3 nucleotides are TGTGCCAGCAGTTACTCGAGACTATATCAAGAGACCCAGTACTTC. This translates into CASSYSRLYQETQYF.

The chain couples TRBV7-2 to TRBJ1-2, with D possibly being TRBD1 (5 bases). Trimming left V 8 bases short and J 2 bases short, with 12 bases between. This CDR3 region has 13 residues. Per the germline V gene, CDR1 is SGHTA and CDR2 is FQGNSA. Here the CDR3 reads CASGAGVNYGYTF. DNA for the CDR3: TGTGCCAGCGGGGCGGGGGTGAACTATGGCTACACCTTC.

The CDR3 DNA reads TGTGCCAGCAGCCTGGGGGGACAGGCTACCTACGAGCAGTACTTC. Translating gives CASSLGGQATYEQYF. The genes are TRBV5-4 and TRBJ2-7; TRBD1 agrees at 8 bases. CDR1 is SGHNT and CDR2 is YYREEE in the germline V gene (reference sequence). Trimming removed 4 bases from V and 2 bases from J; junction bases left unmatched: 8. The CDR3 covers 15 residues.

The chain employs TRBV4-1 and TRBJ2-7, with a tentative D call TRBD1 (9 bases). The CDR3 sequence is 15 residues long. The V end was cut by 1 base, the J end by 4 bases, with 14 bases between. Looked up from germline, CDR1 is MGHRA and CDR2 is YSYEKL. CDR3 nucleotide sequence: TGCGCCAGCAGCCAAGTAGCGGGACAGGGATACGAGCAGTACTTC. Translating gives CASSQVAGQGYEQYF.

The chain links TRBV6-6 to TRBJ2-7, with 12 bases identical to TRBD2. The CDR3 length is 15 residues. The germline gives CDR1 MNHNY, CDR2 SVGAGI (reference sequence). V shed 5 bases, J shed 7 bases, and the junction held 9 bases outside the gene matches. The CDR3 sequence is CASSPPSGGAEEQYF. Here the CDR3 DNA reads TGTGCCAGCAGTCCCCCTAGCGGGGGGGCCGAGGAGCAGTACTTC.

The chain uses TRBV7-2 and TRBJ2-2, with 7 positions matching TRBD2. CDR1 and CDR2 (germline): SGHTA, FQGNSA. The CDR3 sequence is 14 residues long. The V and J ends lost 8 bases and 5 bases, in that order; junction bases with no gene match: 8. The chain's CDR3 is CASSLLGGTGELFF. CDR3 sequence (DNA): TGTGCCAGCTCACTGCTCGGGGGGACCGGGGAGCTGTTTTTT.

The chain employs TRBV19 and TRBJ1-6; 7 bases fit TRBD1. There are 17 residues in the CDR3. Germline CDR1 is LNHDA and CDR2 is SQIVND (reference sequence). Trimming at V came to 3 bases and at J to 10 bases, leaving 15 bases not matched to a gene. The CDR3: CASSMSPGGGRGSPLHF. In DNA form, the CDR3 reads TGTGCCAGTAGTATGTCGCCAGGGGGAGGTCGAGGCTCACCCCTCCACTTT.

This chain joins TRBV7-2 and TRBJ2-5, with 10 bases identical to TRBD1. From germline, CDR1 is SGHTA and CDR2 FQGNSA. After removal of 3 bases from V and 5 bases from J, the junction contained 6 bases not matched to a gene. The CDR3 runs 15 residues. The CDR3 region has the DNA TGTGCCAGCAGCTTCCCCGGGACAGGGGATGAGACCCAGTACTTC. Translating it yields CASSFPGTGDETQYF.

V usage is TRBV7-8 and J usage is TRBJ2-2; D gene uncertain. V was pared by 1 base and J by 7 bases, with 10 bases between. Germline CDR1 SGHVS, CDR2 FQNEAQ. The CDR3 covers 14 residues. The CDR3 loop reads CASSLDFRFGELFF. The CDR3 DNA sequence: TGTGCCAGCAGCTTAGATTTCCGTTTCGGGGAGCTGTTTTTT.

This rearrangement joins TRBV7-8 to TRBJ1-1; 7 bases line up with TRBD1. The CDR3 has 15 amino acids. Germline V lookup: CDR1 SGHVS, CDR2 FQNEAQ. Trimming removed 5 bases from V and 3 bases from J; junction bases left unmatched: 9. CDR3 loop: CASSQQGRADTEAFF. The CDR3 nucleotides read TGTGCCAGCAGCCAACAGGGGAGAGCGGACACTGAAGCTTTCTTT.